These 2 T cell receptor beta chains originate from one sample sequenced in a study of graft-versus-host responses after intestinal transplantation. Measured with immunoSEQ multiplex PCR; TCRdb has only the in-frame clones, and not every one. The repertoire consists of 20,000 to 30,000 clones, with around 78% occurring once and the leading ten covering roughly 1.1%. The sequenced sample was PBMCs, obtained roughly 29 days after intestinal transplant. The receptors shown here come from a human patient who received an intestinal transplant, so some T cells may come from the graft donor.

The chain joins TRBV2 to TRBJ2-1, with a tentative D call TRBD1 (7 bases). V lost 9 bases and J 0 bases, leaving 21 bases between the germline ends. Germline V gene sequence: CDR1 SNHLY, CDR2 FYNNEI. This CDR3 region has 17 residues. The CDR3 region is CASLKPRGRRSYNEQFF. In DNA form, the CDR3 reads TGTGCCAGTCTCAAACCCAGGGGGAGGCGCTCCTACAATGAGCAGTTCTTC.

This rearrangement joins TRBV5-6 to TRBJ2-5; D is perhaps TRBD1 (6 bases). The CDR3 runs 15 residues. The germline V and J ends were trimmed by 3 bases and 5 bases, with 17 bases remaining between them. Germline assignment: CDR1 SGHDT and CDR2 YYEEEE. The CDR3 DNA is TGTGCCAGCAGCTCAGAGACAGGTAGATTTGAGACCCAGTACTTC. Its translation is CASSSETGRFETQYF.